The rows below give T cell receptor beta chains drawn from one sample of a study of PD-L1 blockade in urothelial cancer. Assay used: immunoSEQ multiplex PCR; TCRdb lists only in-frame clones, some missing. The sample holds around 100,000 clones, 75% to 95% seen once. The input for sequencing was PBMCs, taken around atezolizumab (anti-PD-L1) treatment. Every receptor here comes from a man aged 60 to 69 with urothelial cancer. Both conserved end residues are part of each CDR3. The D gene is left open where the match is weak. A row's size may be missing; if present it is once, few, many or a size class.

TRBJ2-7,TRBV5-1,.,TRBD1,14,TGCGCCAGCAGCCAAGGGACAGCCTTTCCGTCGCAGTACTTC,CASSQGTAFPSQYF
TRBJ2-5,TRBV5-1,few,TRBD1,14,TGCGCCAGCAGCGTACAGGGGGAAGGGGAGACCCAGTACTTC,CASSVQGEGETQYF
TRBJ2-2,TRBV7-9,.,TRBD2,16,TGTGCCAGCAGCAGGACTAGCGCGCAGGATACCGGGGAGCTGTTTTTT,CASSRTSAQDTGELFF
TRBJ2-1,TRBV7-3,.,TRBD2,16,TGTGCCAGCAGCCGTATAGCGGGGGCCGGCTACAATGAGCAGTTCTTC,CASSRIAGAGYNEQFF
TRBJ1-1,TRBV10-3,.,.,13,TGTGCCACCTCGGACGGGGTAAACACTGAAGCTTTCTTT,CATSDGVNTEAFF
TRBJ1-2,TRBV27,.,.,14,TGTGCCAGCAGTTTATTCGGGGATAACTATGGCTACACCTTC,CASSLFGDNYGYTF
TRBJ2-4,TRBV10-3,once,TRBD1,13,TGTGCCACAACAGGGGCCCCCAAAAACATTCAGTACTTC,CATTGAPKNIQYF
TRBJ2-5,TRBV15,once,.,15,TGTGCCACCAGCAGAGATCCGGCGGTGTCGAGCTCCCAGTACTTC,CATSRDPAVSSSQYF
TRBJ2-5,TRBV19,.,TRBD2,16,TGTGCCAGTAGTACAAGACTAGCGGCAAATGGGGAGACCCAGTACTTC,CASSTRLAANGETQYF
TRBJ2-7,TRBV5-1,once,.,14,TGCGCCAGCAGCGGGGGGTCCACTTCCTACGAGCAGTACTTC,CASSGGSTSYEQYF
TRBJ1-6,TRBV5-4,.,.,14,TGCGCCAGCAGCCAAGATTGGGAGAGTTCACCCCTCCACTTT,CASSQDWESSPLHF
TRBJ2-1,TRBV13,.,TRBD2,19,TGTGCCAGCAGCCCCACCGAGGTAGCGGGGGGCCCCTCCTACAATGAGCAGTTCTTC,CASSPTEVAGGPSYNEQFF
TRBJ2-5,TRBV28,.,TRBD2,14,TGTGCCAGCAGTTTAGTCGGGGGGCAAGAGACCCAGTACTTC,CASSLVGGQETQYF
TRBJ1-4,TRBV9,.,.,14,TGTGCCAGCAGCGCCGGGACATACAATGAAAAACTGTTTTTT,CASSAGTYNEKLFF
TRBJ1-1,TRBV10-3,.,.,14,TGTGCCATCAGGGACAACTCGGGGAACACTGAAGCTTTCTTT,CAIRDNSGNTEAFF
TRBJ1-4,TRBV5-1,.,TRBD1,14,TGCGCCAGCAGCCCGGACAGGGGGAGTGAAAAACTGTTTTTT,CASSPDRGSEKLFF
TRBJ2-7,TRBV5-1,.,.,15,TGCGCCAGCAGCTTCCAGGGGGACTCCTTCTACGAGCAGTACTTC,CASSFQGDSFYEQYF
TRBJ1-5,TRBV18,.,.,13,TGTGCCAGCTCACCGGCAGGTACTCAGCCCCAGCATTTT,CASSPAGTQPQHF
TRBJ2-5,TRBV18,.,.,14,TGTGCCAGCTCACCACTTCAGGCAGTTGAGACCCAGTACTTC,CASSPLQAVETQYF
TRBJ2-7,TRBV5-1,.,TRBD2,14,TGCGCCAGCAGCTTGACTAGCGGATCCTACGAGCAGTACTTC,CASSLTSGSYEQYF
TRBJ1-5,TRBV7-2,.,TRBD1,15,TGTGCCAGCAGCTCGGGACAGGCGAGCAATCAGCCCCAGCATTTT,CASSSGQASNQPQHF
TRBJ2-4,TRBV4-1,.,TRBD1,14,TGCGCCAGCAGCCAACCGACAGGGAAAAACATTCAGTACTTC,CASSQPTGKNIQYF
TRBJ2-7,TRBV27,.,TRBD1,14,TGTGCCAGCATTGGGGGGACAGGGGGCTTCGAGCAGTACTTC,CASIGGTGGFEQYF
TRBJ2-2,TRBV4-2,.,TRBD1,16,TGTGCCAGCAGCTACGGGACAGGGGCGAACACCGGGGAGCTGTTTTTT,CASSYGTGANTGELFF
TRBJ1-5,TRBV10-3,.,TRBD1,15,TGTGCCATCAGTGGGACAGGGGAGGGTGGTCAGCCCCAGCATTTT,CAISGTGEGGQPQHF